This entry features one T cell receptor beta chain sequence. This CDR3 has 14 amino acids. Germline assignment: CDR1 MRHNA and CDR2 SNTAGT. J gave up 3 bases and V 3 bases, and 3 bases lay outside the gene matches. The sample belongs to a study of OX40 agonist ivuxolimab in advanced cancers. As for the study in general: Melanoma, hepatocellular carcinoma, head and neck or renal cell cancer occurred in dose-escalation patients.

Using immunoSEQ multiplex PCR, the repertoire was profiled, and TCRdb retains in-frame clones only, with some absent. The data show about 110,000 clones, 90% seen once. The sample in question was CD4+ or CD8+ T cells sorted from blood, obtained in a trial of the OX40 agonist ivuxolimab. This TCR was sampled from an adult with an advanced solid tumor such as melanoma, head and neck, liver or kidney cancer. The chain links TRBV6-4 to TRBJ2-5; TRBD2 matches at 8 bases. The CDR3 DNA follows: TGTGCCAGCAGTGAAGTAGCGGGGAAAGAGACCCAGTACTTC. Translating gives CASSEVAGKETQYF.